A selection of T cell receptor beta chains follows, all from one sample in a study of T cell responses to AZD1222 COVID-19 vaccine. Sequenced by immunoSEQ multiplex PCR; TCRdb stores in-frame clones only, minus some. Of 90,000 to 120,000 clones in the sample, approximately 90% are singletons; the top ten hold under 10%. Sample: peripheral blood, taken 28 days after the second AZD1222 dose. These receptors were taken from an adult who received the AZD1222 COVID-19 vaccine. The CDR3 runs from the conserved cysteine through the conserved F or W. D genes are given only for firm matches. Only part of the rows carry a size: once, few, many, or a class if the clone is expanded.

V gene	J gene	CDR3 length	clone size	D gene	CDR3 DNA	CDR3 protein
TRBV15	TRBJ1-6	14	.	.	TGTGCCACCAGCAGAGTGGCGGGAGGATCACCCCTCCACTTT	CATSRVAGGSPLHF
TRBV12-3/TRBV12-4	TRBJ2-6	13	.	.	TGTGCCAGCAGGCCGGCTGGGGCCAACGTCCTGACTTTC	CASRPAGANVLTF
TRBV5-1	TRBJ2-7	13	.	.	TGCGCCAGCAGCGACGAAGTAGGCTACGAGCAGTACTTC	CASSDEVGYEQYF
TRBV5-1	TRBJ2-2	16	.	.	TGCGCCAGCAGCTTGGTTAGACACACGAACACCGGGGAGCTGTTTTTT	CASSLVRHTNTGELFF
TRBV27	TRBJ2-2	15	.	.	TGTGCCAGCAGTTTTACCGCAGGGTTCGCCGGGGAGCTGTTTTTT	CASSFTAGFAGELFF
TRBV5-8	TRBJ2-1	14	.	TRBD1	TGTGCCAGCAGTCACGGACAGGGGGAGAATGAGCAGTTCTTC	CASSHGQGENEQFF
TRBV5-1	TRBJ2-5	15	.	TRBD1	TGCGCCAGCAACCTAGGGACAGGGGTAGGAGAGACCCAGTACTTC	CASNLGTGVGETQYF
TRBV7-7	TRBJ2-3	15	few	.	TGTGCCAGCAGCTTAGGGGCGGGTACACGGGACACGCAGTATTTT	CASSLGAGTRDTQYF
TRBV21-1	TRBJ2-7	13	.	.	TGTGCCAGCAGAGTCAGGGGGACCTACGAGCAGTACTTC	CASRVRGTYEQYF
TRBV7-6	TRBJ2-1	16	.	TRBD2	TGTGCCAGCAGTCGTAGCGGGGATAGCTCCTACAATGAGCAGTTCTTC	CASSRSGDSSYNEQFF
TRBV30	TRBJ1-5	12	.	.	TGTGCCTGGAGTTTCAGGGATCAGCCCCAGCATTTT	CAWSFRDQPQHF
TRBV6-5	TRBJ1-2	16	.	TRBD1	TGTGCCAGCAGTTACACTTCCGGGACAGGAGCCTATGGCTACACCTTC	CASSYTSGTGAYGYTF
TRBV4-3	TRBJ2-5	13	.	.	TGCGCCAGCAGCCAAGATCAGGGGAGGACCCAGTACTTC	CASSQDQGRTQYF
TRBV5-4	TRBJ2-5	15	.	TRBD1	TGTGCCAGCAGCATTGGACAGGGGGCGAGGGAGACCCAGTACTTC	CASSIGQGARETQYF
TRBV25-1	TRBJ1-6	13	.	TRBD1	TGTGCCAGCCTCGACAGGGCAGGTCTGGACCTCCACTTT	CASLDRAGLDLHF
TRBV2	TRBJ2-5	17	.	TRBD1	TGTGCCAGCAGTGAAGCGGCAGGGGGCGCCGGGGGAGAGACCCAGTACTTC	CASSEAAGGAGGETQYF
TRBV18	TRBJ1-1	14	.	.	TGTGCCAGCTCACAGGGAGGGGGGTACTCTGAAGCTTTCTTT	CASSQGGGYSEAFF
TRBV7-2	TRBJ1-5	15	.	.	TGTGCCAGCAGCCCCGTAGTTTTAGGGGTACAGCCCCAGCATTTT	CASSPVVLGVQPQHF
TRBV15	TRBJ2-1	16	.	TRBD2	TGTGCCTCAAGTCTTCCCTCTAGCGGAGCTTACAATGAGCAGTTCTTC	CASSLPSSGAYNEQFF
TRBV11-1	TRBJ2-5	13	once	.	TGTGCCAGCAGCTTAGGACAGTTAAAGACCCAGTACTTC	CASSLGQLKTQYF
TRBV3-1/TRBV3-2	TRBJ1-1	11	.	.	TGTGCCAGCAGCGCCCTCACTGAAGCTTTCTTT	CASSALTEAFF
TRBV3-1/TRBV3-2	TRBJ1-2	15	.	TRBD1	TGTGCCAGCAGCCTAGGGACAGGGGATGCCTATGGCTACACCTTC	CASSLGTGDAYGYTF
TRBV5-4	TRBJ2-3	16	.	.	TGTGCCAGCAGTCTGGGGGCCGGGGGGCGCACAGATACGCAGTATTTT	CASSLGAGGRTDTQYF
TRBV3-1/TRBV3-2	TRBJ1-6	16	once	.	TGTGCCAGCAGCCAAGACTGGGCGGGTAGCAATTCACCCCTCCACTTT	CASSQDWAGSNSPLHF
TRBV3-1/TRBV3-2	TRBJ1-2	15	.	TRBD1	TGTGCCAGCAGCCGAGGGACAGGTTTTAACTATGGCTACACCTTC	CASSRGTGFNYGYTF
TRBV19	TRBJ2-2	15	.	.	TGTGCCAGTAGTACAGTAGGGGTGACCACCGGGGAGCTGTTTTTT	CASSTVGVTTGELFF
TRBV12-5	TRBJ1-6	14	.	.	TGTGCTAGTGGTCCCTACCCGGGGTATTCACCCCTCCACTTT	CASGPYPGYSPLHF
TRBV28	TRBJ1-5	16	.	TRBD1	TGTGCCAGCAGTATTTTTCAGGGGGCTGGGAATCAGCCCCAGCATTTT	CASSIFQGAGNQPQHF
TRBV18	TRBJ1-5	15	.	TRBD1	TGTGCCAGCTCCCGGACAGGGGGTAACAATCAGCCCCAGCATTTT	CASSRTGGNNQPQHF
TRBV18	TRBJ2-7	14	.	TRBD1	TGTGCCAGCTCACCTAGGACAGGGGAATACGAGCAGTACTTC	CASSPRTGEYEQYF
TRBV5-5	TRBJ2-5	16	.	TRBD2	TGTGCCAGCAGCCCAAGACTAGCGGGGCAACAAGAGACCCAGTACTTC	CASSPRLAGQQETQYF
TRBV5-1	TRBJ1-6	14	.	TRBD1	TGCGCCAGCAGCGTGGGACAGGGGTCGTCACCCCTCCACTTT	CASSVGQGSSPLHF
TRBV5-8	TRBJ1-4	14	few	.	TGTGCCAGCAGCTTAGGACAGACATTGGAAAAACTGTTTTTT	CASSLGQTLEKLFF
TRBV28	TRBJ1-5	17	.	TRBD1	TGTGCCAGCAGTTTTGAGACAGGGGGCGCGAGCAATCAGCCCCAGCATTTT	CASSFETGGASNQPQHF
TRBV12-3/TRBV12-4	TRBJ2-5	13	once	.	TGTGCCAGCAGTTTGACGGGACTGGAGACCCAGTACTTC	CASSLTGLETQYF
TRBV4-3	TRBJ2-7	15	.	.	TGCGCCAGCAGCCCTAAGGAGAATCCCTCCTACGAGCAGTACTTC	CASSPKENPSYEQYF
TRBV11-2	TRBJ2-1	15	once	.	TGTGCCAGCAGCTTAGGCAGGGGTGGGAAAAATGAGCAGTTCTTC	CASSLGRGGKNEQFF
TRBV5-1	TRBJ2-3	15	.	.	TGCGCCAGCAGCTTTTCCGGGGGCCGCGGAGATACGCAGTATTTT	CASSFSGGRGDTQYF
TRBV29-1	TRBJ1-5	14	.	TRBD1	TGCAGCGTCTCTGACAGGGTAGGAAATCAGCCCCAGCATTTT	CSVSDRVGNQPQHF
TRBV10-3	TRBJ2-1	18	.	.	TGTGCCATCAGTGGTACGGCAAGGTCGGGGCTTGACCACAATGAGCAGTTCTTC	CAISGTARSGLDHNEQFF
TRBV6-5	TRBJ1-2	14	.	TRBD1	TGTGCCAGCAGTTACCAGACAGGGGGCTATGGCTACACCTTC	CASSYQTGGYGYTF
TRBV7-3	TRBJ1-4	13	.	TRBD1	TGTGCCAGCAGCAGGACAGGGGGAGAAAAACTGTTTTTT	CASSRTGGEKLFF
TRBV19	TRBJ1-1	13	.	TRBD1	TGTGCCACCAGGACAGGACCCGACACTGAAGCTTTCTTT	CATRTGPDTEAFF
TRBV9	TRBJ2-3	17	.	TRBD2	TGTGCCAGCAGCGTAGGTTCCAGCGGGGGGGCCGAAGATACGCAGTATTTT	CASSVGSSGGAEDTQYF
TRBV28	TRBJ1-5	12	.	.	TGTGCCAGCAGTTTGGCGGGTCAGCCCCAGCATTTT	CASSLAGQPQHF
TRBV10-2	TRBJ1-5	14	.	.	TGCGCCAGCAGTGACTCCCCGGAAAATCAGCCCCAGCATTTT	CASSDSPENQPQHF
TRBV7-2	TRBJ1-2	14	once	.	TGTGCCAGCAGCTTATCGGACGGTAACTATGGCTACACCTTC	CASSLSDGNYGYTF
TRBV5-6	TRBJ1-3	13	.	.	TGTGCCAGCAGCGTAGTACAGGGCAACACCATATATTTT	CASSVVQGNTIYF
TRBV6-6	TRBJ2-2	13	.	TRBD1	TGTGCCAGCAGGGGACAGGTCACCGGGGAGCTGTTTTTT	CASRGQVTGELFF
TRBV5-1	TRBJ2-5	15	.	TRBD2	TGCGCCAGCAGCTTGGCCCTGTCGGGAGGGGAGACCCAGTACTTC	CASSLALSGGETQYF
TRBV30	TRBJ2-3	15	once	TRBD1	TGTGCCTGGAACTCAGGGGGAACTAGCACAGATACGCAGTATTTT	CAWNSGGTSTDTQYF
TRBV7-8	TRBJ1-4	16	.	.	TGTGCCAGCAGCTTAGCGGTCCCAGGAAGGAGTGAAAAACTGTTTTTT	CASSLAVPGRSEKLFF
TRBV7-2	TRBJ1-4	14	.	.	TGTGCCAGCAGCAAACAGGGTGGGACTGAAAAACTGTTTTTT	CASSKQGGTEKLFF
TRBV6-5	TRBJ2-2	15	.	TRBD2	TGTGCCAGCAGCAGTTCCCCGGGGGGCACCGGGGAGCTGTTTTTT	CASSSSPGGTGELFF
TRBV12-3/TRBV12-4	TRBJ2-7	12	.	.	TGTGCCAGCAGTCCCCAAGGTCCCGAGCAGTACTTC	CASSPQGPEQYF
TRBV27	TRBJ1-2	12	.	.	TGTGCCAGCAGTTTCACAGGTTATGGCTACACCTTC	CASSFTGYGYTF
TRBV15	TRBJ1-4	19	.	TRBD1	TGTGCCACCAGCAGAGATCCTGGACAGGGGGCGCATACTAATGAAAAACTGTTTTTT	CATSRDPGQGAHTNEKLFF
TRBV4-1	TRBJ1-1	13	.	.	TGCGCCAGCAGCCACGAAATGAACACTGAAGCTTTCTTT	CASSHEMNTEAFF
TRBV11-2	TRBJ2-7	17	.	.	TGTGCCAGCAGCTTTGGAGTTGTGCAGGGCCTTTGGGACGAGCAGTACTTC	CASSFGVVQGLWDEQYF